The clone carrying this T cell receptor beta chain has a handful of counts. Its antigen remains unidentified. In the ViraFEST assay, antigen-specific CD4+ clonotypes were identified by expansion after peptide-pool stimulation. Once cultured for roughly 10 days, the cells underwent separation to obtain CD4+ T cells. Approximately 2.2 million PBMC per well received about 10 IU/ml IL-2 and 9 to 10 ug/ml peptides in culture. Half the medium was replaced with IL-2 medium on days 3 and 7. The sample is drawn from a study of vaccination effects on CD4 cells after COVID-19. Whole-study results and caveats: After vaccination, at late timepoints, clones induced by infection and by vaccine contracted markedly.

Using immunoSEQ multiplex PCR, the repertoire was profiled, and TCRdb retains in-frame clones only, with some absent. The repertoire holds tens of thousands of clones, 75% to 90% seen once, with about 2.3% in the top ten. Per germline, CDR1 SGHDT and CDR2 YYEEEE. The CDR3 runs 14 residues. After removal of 0 bases from V and 9 bases from J, the junction contained 5 bases not matched to a gene. The chain is built from TRBV5-6 and TRBJ1-3; the match to TRBD1 covers 8 bases. The specimen was CD4+ T cells from PBMCs cultured with HCoV-229E spike peptides, collected before COVID-19 vaccination. This receptor was taken from a human donor who received a COVID-19 vaccine. The CDR3 nucleotides read TGTGCCAGCAGCTTGGTGGACAGGGAGGGCACCATATATTTT. This encodes CASSLVDREGTIYF.